The entry that follows covers one T cell receptor beta chain sequence. The antigen remains unidentified. The sample originates from a study of shared clonotypes between healthy human individuals. The study, taken as a whole, reports: Between several donors, naive CD4 clonotypes were shared at a level of approximately 5%.

Sequencing was performed with immunoSEQ multiplex PCR; in TCRdb, only in-frame clones are kept and a portion is missing. The data hold 400,000 or so clones, with 90% to 98% observed a single time. V dropped 8 bases and J dropped 0 bases, with 16 bases sitting between them. CDR1 is MDHEN, CDR2 SYDVKM, per germline. The CDR3 runs 16 residues. The donors were adults (healthy and HIV-negative) with no recent acute infections or vaccinations. The TCR originated in a man aged 30-40 years in good health. Input material: memory CD8+ T cells sorted from blood. The subset here: CD45RO+ cells pooled with CCR7-negative TemRA cells. The chain recombines TRBV28 with TRBJ2-2; D tentatively fits TRBD1 or TRBD2 (6 bases each). CDR3 bases: TGTGCCAGCTCCGGGGGCCACATAACGAACACCGGGGAGCTGTTTTTT. It translates to CASSGGHITNTGELFF.